This TCR beta chain was identified during a study of shared clonotypes between healthy human individuals. Study findings and constraints: The donor pool, a small one, limited the genetic and exposure-history diversity represented. Larger richness was generally estimated for naive than memory subsets.

About this clone itself: Its antigen is as yet unknown.

In the original processing: Junction-only sequences without quality scores were provided by ImmunoSEQ, so filtering was different. Libraries were prepared by immunoSEQ multiplex PCR; TCRdb keeps only in-frame clonotypes and omits some of them. Clone size and the V and J calls come from that table; the DNA yielded D and trimming. The table records approximately 980,000 clones, approximately 76% of them present only once. Germline lookup yields CDR1 SGHTA and CDR2 FQGNSA. This CDR3 has 15 amino acids. The V and J ends lost 1 base and 1 base, in that order; junction bases with no gene match: 4. Recent vaccinations or acute infections were absent in the healthy HIV-negative adult donors.

Sample: memory CD4+ T cells sorted from blood. Subset of the sample: CD45RA-negative fraction. This sequence joins TRBV7-2 and TRBJ2-7; TRBD1 agrees at 7 bases. This TCR derives from a man in his late teens or twenties in good health. The CDR3 loop reads CASSLGPGGSYEQYF. The CDR3 region has the DNA TGTGCCAGCAGCTTAGGGCCAGGGGGTTCCTACGAGCAGTACTTC.